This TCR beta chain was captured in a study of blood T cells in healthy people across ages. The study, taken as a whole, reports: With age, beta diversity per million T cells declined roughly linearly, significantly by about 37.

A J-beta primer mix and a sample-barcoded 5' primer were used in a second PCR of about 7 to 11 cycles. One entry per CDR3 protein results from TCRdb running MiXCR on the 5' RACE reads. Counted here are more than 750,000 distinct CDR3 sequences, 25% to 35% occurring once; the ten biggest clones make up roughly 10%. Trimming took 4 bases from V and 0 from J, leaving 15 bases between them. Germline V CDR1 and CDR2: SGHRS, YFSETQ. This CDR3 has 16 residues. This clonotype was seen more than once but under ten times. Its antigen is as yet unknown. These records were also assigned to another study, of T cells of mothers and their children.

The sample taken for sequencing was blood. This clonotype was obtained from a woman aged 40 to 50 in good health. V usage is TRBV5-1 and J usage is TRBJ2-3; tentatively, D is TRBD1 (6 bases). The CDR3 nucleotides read TGCGCCAGCAGCCAATTAGGACAGAGAAGCACAGATACGCAGTATTTT. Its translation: CASSQLGQRSTDTQYF.